This TCR beta chain is from a study of blood T cells in healthy people across ages. General observations from the study: It was held that the diversity estimates obtained from one million T cells were underestimates. Per million T cells, TCR beta diversity dropped roughly linearly as age increased.

PCR was performed a second time for roughly 7 to 12 cycles using a sample-barcoded 5' primer and a J-beta primer mix. TCRdb reanalysed the 5' RACE reads using MiXCR and keeps one entry per CDR3 protein. The sample shows roughly 640,000 distinct CDR3 sequences, around 31% of them seen only once. Caucasian, healthy and from Russia, the donors were aged between 6 and 90. As for this clonotype: What it binds is not known. At one end the junction does not follow the germline gene, possibly because of a read error.

The specimen was blood. The source of this sequence is a woman aged 80 or older in good health.

This chain's CDR3 is CASSLAGADSGNTRYF. Written as DNA, the CDR3 is TGTGCCAGCAGCTTAGCGGGGGCGGACTCTGGAAACACCAGATATTTT. The rearrangement uses TRBV7-2 and TRBJ1-3; TRBD1 might be the D (6 bases). This CDR3 is built from 16 residues. Germline CDR1 and CDR2: SGHTA and FQGNSA. Filled out from reference TRBV7-2 and TRBJ1-3, the complete variable domain reads GAGVSQSPSNKVTEKGKDVELRCDPISGHTALYWYRQSLGQGLEFLIYFQGNSAPDKSGLPSDRFSAERTGGSVSTLTIQRTQQEDSAVYLCASSLAGADSGNTRYFGEGSWLTVV.